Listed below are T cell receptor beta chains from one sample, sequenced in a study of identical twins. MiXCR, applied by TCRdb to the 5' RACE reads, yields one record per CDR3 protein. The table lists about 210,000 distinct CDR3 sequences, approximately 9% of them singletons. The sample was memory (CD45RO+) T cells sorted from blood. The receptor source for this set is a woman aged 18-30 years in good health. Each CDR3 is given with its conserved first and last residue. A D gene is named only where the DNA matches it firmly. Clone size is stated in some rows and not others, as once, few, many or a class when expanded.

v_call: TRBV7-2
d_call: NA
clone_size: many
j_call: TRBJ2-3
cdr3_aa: CASSSNGWADTQYF
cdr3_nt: TGTGCCAGCAGCTCCAATGGGTGGGCAGATACGCAGTATTTT

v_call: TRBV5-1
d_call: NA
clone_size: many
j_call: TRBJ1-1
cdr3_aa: CASSPGPTNTEAFF
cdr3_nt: TGCGCCAGCAGCCCGGGACCCACGAACACTGAAGCTTTCTTT

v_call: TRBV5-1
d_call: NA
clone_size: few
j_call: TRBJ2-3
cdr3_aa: CASSLNGAVDTQYF
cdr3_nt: TGCGCCAGCAGCTTGAATGGGGCGGTAGATACGCAGTATTTT

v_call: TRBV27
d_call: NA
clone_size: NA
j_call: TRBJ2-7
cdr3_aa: CASSLFGEQYF
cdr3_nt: TGTGCCAGCAGTTTATTTGGAGAGCAGTACTTC

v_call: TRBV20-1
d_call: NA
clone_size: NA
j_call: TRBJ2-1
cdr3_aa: CFGGRAPGNEQFF
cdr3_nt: TGCTTCGGGGGGCGGGCTCCCGGCAATGAGCAGTTCTTC

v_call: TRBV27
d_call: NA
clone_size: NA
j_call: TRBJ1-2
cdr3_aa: CASSPGLSYGYTF
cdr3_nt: TGTGCCAGCAGCCCCGGACTGTCCTATGGCTACACCTTC

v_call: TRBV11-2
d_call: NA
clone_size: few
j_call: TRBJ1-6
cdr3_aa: CASGQPNSPLHF
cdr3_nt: TGTGCCAGCGGACAGCCGAATTCACCCCTCCACTTT

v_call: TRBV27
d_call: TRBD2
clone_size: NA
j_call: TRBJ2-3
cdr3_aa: CASSLEAGLTDTQYF
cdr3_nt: TGTGCCAGCAGTTTAGAAGCGGGACTCACAGATACGCAGTATTTT

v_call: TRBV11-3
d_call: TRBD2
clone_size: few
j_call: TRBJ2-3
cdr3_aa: CASSSGGIYTQYF
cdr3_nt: TGTGCCAGCAGCTCCGGGGGGATCTATACGCAGTATTTT

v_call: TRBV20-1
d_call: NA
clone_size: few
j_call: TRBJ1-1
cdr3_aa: CSANPGMGAEAFF
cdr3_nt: TGCAGTGCTAACCCCGGGATGGGGGCTGAAGCTTTCTTT

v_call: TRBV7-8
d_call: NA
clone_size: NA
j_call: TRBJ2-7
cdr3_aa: CASSSGGYGEQYF
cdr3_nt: TGTGCCAGCAGCTCCGGGGGATACGGCGAGCAGTACTTC

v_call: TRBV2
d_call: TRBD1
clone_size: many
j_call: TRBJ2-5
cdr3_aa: CASRPGQAGQETQYF
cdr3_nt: TGTGCCAGCAGACCGGGACAGGCGGGCCAAGAGACCCAGTACTTC

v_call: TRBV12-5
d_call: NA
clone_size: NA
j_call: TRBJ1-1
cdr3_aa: CASGNNQGTEAFF
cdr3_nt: TGTGCTAGTGGAAACAATCAGGGCACTGAAGCTTTCTTT

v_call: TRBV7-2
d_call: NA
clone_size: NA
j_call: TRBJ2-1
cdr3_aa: CASSLVLGEGGEQFF
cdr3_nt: TGTGCCAGCAGCTTAGTACTAGGGGAAGGGGGTGAGCAGTTCTTC

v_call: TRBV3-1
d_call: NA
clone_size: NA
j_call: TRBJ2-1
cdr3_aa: CASSQVLSGYNEQFF
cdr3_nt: TGTGCCAGCAGCCAAGTACTAAGCGGCTACAATGAGCAGTTCTTC

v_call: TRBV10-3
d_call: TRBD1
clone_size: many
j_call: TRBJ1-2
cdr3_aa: CATRDSLYGYTF
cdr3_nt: TGTGCCACACGGGACAGCCTCTATGGCTACACCTTC

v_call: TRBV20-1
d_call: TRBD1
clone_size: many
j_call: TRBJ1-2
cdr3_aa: CSAEDRDNYGYTF
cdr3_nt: TGCAGTGCTGAGGACAGGGATAACTATGGCTACACCTTC

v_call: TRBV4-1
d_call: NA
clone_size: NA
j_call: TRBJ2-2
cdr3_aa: CASSQDRPGELFF
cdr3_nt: TGCGCCAGCAGCCAAGATCGGCCCGGGGAGCTGTTTTTT

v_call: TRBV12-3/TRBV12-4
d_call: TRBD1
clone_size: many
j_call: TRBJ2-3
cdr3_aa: CASSRGPGGSDTQYF
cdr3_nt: TGTGCCAGCAGCCGGGGACCAGGGGGCTCAGATACGCAGTATTTT

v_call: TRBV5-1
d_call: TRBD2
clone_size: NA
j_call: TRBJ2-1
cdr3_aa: CASSPDLAGLYNEQFF
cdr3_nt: TGCGCCAGCAGCCCTGATCTAGCGGGGTTGTACAATGAGCAGTTCTTC

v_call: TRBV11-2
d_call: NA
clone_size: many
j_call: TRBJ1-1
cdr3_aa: CASSFSRGFMNTEAFF
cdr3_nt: TGTGCCAGCAGCTTCAGCAGGGGATTCATGAACACTGAAGCTTTCTTT

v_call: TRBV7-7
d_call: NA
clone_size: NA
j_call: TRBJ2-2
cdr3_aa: CASSLRLDSTPANTGELFF
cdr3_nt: TGTGCCAGCAGCCTCCGTTTGGACTCCACTCCAGCGAACACCGGGGAGCTGTTTTTT

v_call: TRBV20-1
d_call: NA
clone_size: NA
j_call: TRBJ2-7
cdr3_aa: CSAPRDGNNEQYF
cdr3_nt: TGCAGTGCCCCCCGGGACGGAAATAACGAGCAGTACTTC

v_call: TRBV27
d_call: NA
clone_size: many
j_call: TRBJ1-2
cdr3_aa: CASSPPRGSNRFNGYTF
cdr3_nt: TGTGCCAGCAGTCCACCACGAGGCTCTAACAGGTTTAATGGCTACACCTTC

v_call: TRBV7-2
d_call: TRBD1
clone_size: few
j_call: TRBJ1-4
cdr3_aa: CATGDRLNEKLFF
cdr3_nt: TGTGCCACCGGGGACAGACTAAATGAAAAACTGTTTTTT

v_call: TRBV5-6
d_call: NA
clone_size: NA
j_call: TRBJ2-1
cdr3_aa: CASSLARSFGEQFF
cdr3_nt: TGTGCCAGCAGCTTGGCTAGATCATTCGGTGAGCAGTTCTTC

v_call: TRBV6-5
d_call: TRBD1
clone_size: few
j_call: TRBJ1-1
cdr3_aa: CASSYSDRGLNTEAFF
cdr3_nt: TGTGCCAGCAGTTACTCTGACAGGGGCCTGAACACTGAAGCTTTCTTT

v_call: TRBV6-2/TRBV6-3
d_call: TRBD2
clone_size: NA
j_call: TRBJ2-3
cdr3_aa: CASSPTWTSGRAWRRTDTQYF
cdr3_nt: TGTGCCAGCAGTCCAACGTGGACTAGCGGGAGGGCCTGGCGTCGCACAGATACGCAGTATTTT

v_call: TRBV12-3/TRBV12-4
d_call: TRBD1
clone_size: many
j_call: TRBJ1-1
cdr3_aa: CASNTQGAAGAFF
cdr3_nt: TGTGCCAGCAATACCCAGGGGGCGGCGGGAGCTTTCTTT

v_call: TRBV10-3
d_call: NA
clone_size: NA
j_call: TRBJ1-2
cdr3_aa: CTISGALDRYGYTF
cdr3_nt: TGTACCATCAGTGGGGCTTTAGACCGGTATGGCTACACCTTC

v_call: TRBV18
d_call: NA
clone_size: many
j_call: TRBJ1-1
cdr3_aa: CASSPGDRNTEAFF
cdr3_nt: TGTGCCAGCAGCCCGGGCGACCGGAACACTGAAGCTTTCTTT

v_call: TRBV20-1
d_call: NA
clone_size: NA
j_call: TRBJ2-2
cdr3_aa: CSARGQGRGTGELFF
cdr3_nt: TGCAGTGCTAGAGGTCAGGGACGGGGCACCGGGGAGCTGTTTTTT

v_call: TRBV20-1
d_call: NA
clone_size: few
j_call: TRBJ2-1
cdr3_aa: CSAPGLSYNEQFF
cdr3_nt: TGCAGTGCTCCGGGACTCTCCTACAATGAGCAGTTCTTC